A single sample is the source of the 28 T cell receptor beta chains below, sequenced in a study of blood T cell repertoires in COVID-19. Sequencing used immunoSEQ multiplex PCR; TCRdb keeps in-frame clones, though not all of them. The sample holds 200,000 to 250,000 clones, approximately 83% seen once. Source material: peripheral blood. The receptors derive from a woman aged 25-40 years who had recovered from COVID-19.

This clone was seen only a few times. This sequence joins TRBV2 and TRBJ1-2, with D possibly TRBD1 on 6 matching bases. The CDR3 sequence is 14 residues long. Germline V gene lookup returns CDR1 SNHLY and CDR2 FYNNEI. V lost 3 bases to trimming and J lost 2 bases, with 10 bases between them. The CDR3 reads CASSDRTANYGYTF. The CDR3 coding sequence is TGTGCCAGCAGTGATCGGACAGCCAACTATGGCTACACCTTC.

The rearrangement uses TRBV10-3 and TRBJ1-1; 9 bases fit TRBD1. Trimming removed 8 bases from V and 5 bases from J; junction bases left unmatched: 6. The CDR3 consists of 13 residues. Germline V gene lookup returns CDR1 ENHRY and CDR2 SYGVKD. The CDR3 coding sequence is TGTGCCATCGGGGGACAGGGCGGAACTGAAGCTTTCTTT. It specifies CAIGGQGGTEAFF.

The chain uses TRBV2 and TRBJ2-2, with TRBD2 identical over 9 bases. Germline CDR1 is SNHLY and CDR2 is FYNNEI. The CDR3 runs 16 residues. J gave up 4 bases and V 6 bases, and 9 bases lay outside the gene matches. This chain's CDR3 is CASRAWKAGGTGELFF. The CDR3 coding sequence is TGTGCCAGCAGGGCCTGGAAAGCGGGGGGCACCGGGGAGCTGTTTTTT. The full variable domain, rest sourced from reference TRBV2 and TRBJ2-2, is EPEVTQTPSHQVTQMGQEVILRCVPISNHLYFYWYRQILGQKVEFLVSFYNNEISEKSEIFDDQFSVERPDGSNFTLKIRSTKLEDSAMYFCASRAWKAGGTGELFFGEGSRLTVL.

The chain carries TRBV5-1 and TRBJ1-1; D gene ambiguous. Trimming removed 2 bases at V and 0 bases at J, with 11 bases between. Germline CDR1 reads SGHRS; CDR2 reads YFSETQ. The CDR3 is 15 amino acids. The CDR3 sequence is CASSLKDLVNTEAFF. The CDR3 nucleotides are TGCGCCAGCAGCTTAAAGGACTTAGTGAACACTGAAGCTTTCTTT.

This chain joins TRBV6-5 and TRBJ1-1, with 7 bases lining up with TRBD1. Losses at the gene ends were 8 bases for V and 0 bases for J; bases not matched to a gene: 3. CDR3 length: 13 residues. Germline V gives CDR1 MNHEY, CDR2 SVGAGI. In nucleotides, the CDR3 is TGTGCCAGCGGGGACAGATTGAACACTGAAGCTTTCTTT. It codes for CASGDRLNTEAFF.

The V call is TRBV29-1, the J call TRBJ1-4; D remains unclear. The CDR3 totals 13 residues. Germline assignment: CDR1 SQVTM and CDR2 ANQGSEA. The germline V and J ends were trimmed by 4 bases and 5 bases, with 11 bases remaining between them. CDR3 residues: CSVGVGVNEKLFF. CDR3 in DNA: TGCAGCGTTGGAGTGGGCGTGAATGAAAAACTGTTTTTT.

V is TRBV6-5 and J is TRBJ2-1; 10 nucleotides agree with TRBD1. With 6 bases clipped from V and 10 bases from J, the junction kept 6 bases outside the gene matches. This CDR3 has 13 amino acids. Germline-derived CDR1 and CDR2 are MNHEY and SVGAGI. The CDR3 DNA reads TGTGCCAGCAGCCGGGACAGGGGACAGGAGCAGTTCTTC. Translating gives CASSRDRGQEQFF.

The V call is TRBV19, the J call TRBJ2-7; perhaps TRBD2 as D (5 bases). V lost 6 bases and J lost 2, with 11 bases in between. Per the germline V gene, CDR1 is LNHDA and CDR2 is SQIVND (reference sequence). The CDR3 sequence is 13 residues long. The CDR3 is CASRPPGTYEQYF. CDR3 DNA sequence: TGTGCCAGTAGGCCACCGGGGACCTACGAGCAGTACTTC. Combining the CDR3 with reference TRBV19 and TRBJ2-7 gives the whole variable domain DGGITQSPKYLFRKEGQNVTLSCEQNLNHDAMYWYRQDPGQGLRLIYYSQIVNDFQKGDIAEGYSVSREKKESFPLTVTSAQKNPTAFYLCASRPPGTYEQYFGPGTRLTVT.

In DNA form, the CDR3 reads TGTGCCAGCAGTTTAGTAACCAGGAACAATTCACCCCTCCACTTT. Translating gives CASSLVTRNNSPLHF. V and J are TRBV27 and TRBJ1-6; no clear D. Trimming took 2 bases from V and 7 from J, leaving 12 bases between them. CDR3 length: 15 residues. Germline-derived CDR1 and CDR2 are MNHEY and SMNVEV (reference sequence).

The genes are TRBV29-1 and TRBJ2-3, with 10 bases identical to TRBD2. Trimming cost V 6 bases and J 3 bases; bases outside gene matches: 6. The V gene's germline CDR1 is SQVTM and CDR2 ANQGSEA. The CDR3 totals 14 residues. CDR3: CSVKRGGRTDTQYF. CDR3 nucleotides: TGCAGCGTGAAGCGGGGGGGCCGAACAGATACGCAGTATTTT.

This rearrangement joins TRBV7-8 to TRBJ2-5; TRBD2 might be the D (6 bases). V was cut by 8 bases and J by 1 base, with 17 bases left in between. This CDR3 region has 15 residues. Germline CDR1 reads SGHVS; CDR2 reads FQNEAQ. CDR3: CASGSPGLLQETQYF. In nucleotides, the CDR3 is TGTGCCAGCGGATCTCCGGGACTCCTCCAAGAGACCCAGTACTTC.

The CDR3: CASSHPGDRRAQETQYF. CDR3 in DNA: TGTGCCAGTAGTCATCCGGGAGATCGGAGGGCCCAAGAGACCCAGTACTTC. The rearrangement joins TRBV19 to TRBJ2-5; D perhaps matches TRBD2 (6 bases). The CDR3 sequence is 17 residues long. Germline loops: CDR1 LNHDA, CDR2 SQIVND (reference sequence). V dropped 5 bases and J dropped 1 base, with 20 bases sitting between them. The variable domain in full, completed from reference TRBV19 and TRBJ2-5, reads DGGITQSPKYLFRKEGQNVTLSCEQNLNHDAMYWYRQDPGQGLRLIYYSQIVNDFQKGDIAEGYSVSREKKESFPLTVTSAQKNPTAFYLCASSHPGDRRAQETQYFGPGTRLLVL.

The rearrangement uses TRBV5-6 and TRBJ2-4; D is perhaps TRBD1 (5 bases). Germline CDR1 reads SGHDT; CDR2 reads YYEEEE. Trimming cost V 6 bases and J 5 bases, with 12 bases left between them. The CDR3 totals 13 residues. The CDR3, as DNA: TGTGCCAGCATCGACAGCCTTCAAAACATTCAGTACTTC. Protein product: CASIDSLQNIQYF.

The chain carries TRBV19 and TRBJ1-3, with TRBD1 matching 7 bases. Trimming removed 3 bases from V and 0 bases from J; junction bases left unmatched: 8. Looked up from germline, CDR1 is LNHDA and CDR2 is SQIVND (reference sequence). The CDR3 length is 17 residues. The CDR3: CASSINTGERSGNTIYF. The CDR3 DNA reads TGTGCCAGTAGTATTAATACAGGGGAACGCTCTGGAAACACCATATATTTT. Based on the CDR3 plus reference TRBV19 and TRBJ1-3, the full variable domain is DGGITQSPKYLFRKEGQNVTLSCEQNLNHDAMYWYRQDPGQGLRLIYYSQIVNDFQKGDIAEGYSVSREKKESFPLTVTSAQKNPTAFYLCASSINTGERSGNTIYFGEGSWLTVV.

This chain uses TRBV13 with TRBJ2-3; 9 nucleotides line up with TRBD2. The CDR3 runs 17 residues. V trimming: 2 bases; J trimming: 1 base; junction bases outside the gene matches: 7. The germline gives CDR1 PRHDT, CDR2 FYEKMQ (reference sequence). CDR3 loop: CASSLKGGGARTDTQYF. CDR3 coding DNA: TGTGCCAGCAGCTTAAAGGGCGGGGGGGCGCGCACAGATACGCAGTATTTT. Full variable domain (rest looked up from reference TRBV13 and TRBJ2-3): AAGVIQSPRHLIKEKRETATLKCYPIPRHDTVYWYQQGPGQDPQFLISFYEKMQSDKGSIPDRFSAQQFSDYHSELNMSSLELGDSALYFCASSLKGGGARTDTQYFGPGTRLTVL.

The count of this clone is one. The chain has TRBV7-6 and TRBJ2-2; 11 bases are a match to TRBD1. Trimming at V came to 4 bases and at J to 5 bases, leaving 6 bases not matched to a gene. There are 16 residues in the CDR3. The germline V gene has CDR1 SGHVS and CDR2 FNYEAQ. The DNA of the CDR3 is TGTGCCAGCAGCTCCTTGGACAGGGGGCAAACCGGGGAGCTGTTTTTT. It translates to CASSSLDRGQTGELFF.

The CDR3 bases are TGTGCCAGCAGTGAGGTACAGACAATTAACTATGGCTACACCTTC. It yields the protein CASSEVQTINYGYTF. The chain employs TRBV2 and TRBJ1-2; D is uncertain. In germline, CDR1 is SNHLY, CDR2 FYNNEI. Between the trimmed V and J ends, which lost 3 bases and 1 base, there was a span of 12 bases. CDR3 length: 15 amino acids.

The chain links TRBV13 to TRBJ2-2, with 15 bases that match TRBD2. CDR1 is PRHDT and CDR2 is FYEKMQ in the germline V gene (reference sequence). The CDR3 loop spans 18 amino acids. Unmatched junction bases numbered 10, after V lost 5 bases and J lost 6 bases. The CDR3, as DNA: TGTGCCAGCAGCACGAGAGGACTAGCGGGGGGGTTAGCCGGGGAGCTGTTTTTT. This encodes CASSTRGLAGGLAGELFF.

V is TRBV5-4 and J is TRBJ2-2, with a weak D call TRBD2 (5 bases). V was cut by 0 bases and J by 5 bases, with 5 bases left in between. Germline CDR1 SGHNT, CDR2 YYREEE (reference sequence). The CDR3 runs to 13 residues. CDR3 amino acids: CASSLAGTGELFF. CDR3 nucleotide sequence: TGTGCCAGCAGCTTGGCGGGGACCGGGGAGCTGTTTTTT.

With respect to this clone: Other DNA sequences in this specimen translate into the identical CDR3. V usage is TRBV24-1 and J usage is TRBJ2-3; possibly TRBD1 for D (6 bases). The CDR3 has 15 amino acids. Germline V lookup: CDR1 KGHDR, CDR2 SFDVKD. Trimming shortened V by 3 bases and J by 1 base, and 10 bases separated the two germline ends. The CDR3 coding sequence is TGTGCCACCAGTGATCAGGGGACGGGCACAGATACGCAGTATTTT. Its translation: CATSDQGTGTDTQYF.

The chain combines TRBV24-1 with TRBJ1-5; D is unresolved. Germline CDR1 KGHDR, CDR2 SFDVKD. V lost 4 bases, J lost 7 bases, and 13 bases lay in between. This CDR3 comprises 14 residues. The CDR3 coding sequence is TGTGCCACCAGTGACCCAGATACCCAGCAGCCCCAGCATTTT. Residues: CATSDPDTQQPQHF.

The chain is built from TRBV11-2 and TRBJ2-3; 8 bases line up with TRBD1. Germline CDR1 is SGHAT and CDR2 is FQNNGV. The junction had 9 bases not matched to a gene; V was cut back by 6 bases and J by 1 base. The CDR3 consists of 16 residues. The CDR3 spells CASRKTWDRRTDTQYF. The CDR3 coding sequence is TGTGCCAGCAGAAAAACCTGGGACAGGCGCACAGATACGCAGTATTTT. The whole variable domain, filled in from reference TRBV11-2 and TRBJ2-3, reads EAGVAQSPRYKIIEKRQSVAFWCNPISGHATLYWYQQILGQGPKLLIQFQNNGVVDDSQLPKDRFSAERLKGVDSTLKIQPAKLEDSAVYLCASRKTWDRRTDTQYFGPGTRLTVL.

This CDR3 reads CASRGQGVDEQFF. CDR3 DNA sequence: TGTGCCAGCAGAGGACAGGGGGTTGATGAGCAGTTCTTC. The chain is built from TRBV7-9 and TRBJ2-1, with 10 bases identical to TRBD1. Germline V lookup: CDR1 SEHNR, CDR2 FQNEAQ (reference sequence). The CDR3 consists of 13 residues. The V gene end was trimmed by 6 bases and the J gene end by 8 bases; junction bases not matched to a gene: 4. Combining the CDR3 with reference TRBV7-9 and TRBJ2-1 gives the whole variable domain DTGVSQNPRHKITKRGQNVTFRCDPISEHNRLYWYRQTLGQGPEFLTYFQNEAQLEKSRLLSDRFSAERPKGSFSTLEIQRTEQGDSAMYLCASRGQGVDEQFFGPGTRLTVL.

The chain is built from TRBV5-1 and TRBJ2-2; 10 positions agree with TRBD1. In germline, CDR1 is SGHRS, CDR2 YFSETQ. The CDR3 spans 16 residues. The junction had 4 bases not matched to a gene; V was cut back by 2 bases and J by 3 bases. The DNA of the CDR3 is TGCGCCAGCAGCTTCCTGACAGGGGGCGACACCGGGGAGCTGTTTTTT. Amino acids: CASSFLTGGDTGELFF. The full variable domain, in which reference TRBV5-1 and TRBJ2-2 provide the parts outside the CDR3, is KAGVTQTPRYLIKTRGQQVTLSCSPISGHRSVSWYQQTPGQGLQFLFEYFSETQRNKGNFPGRFSGRQFSNSRSEMNVSTLELGDSALYLCASSFLTGGDTGELFFGEGSRLTVL.

This rearrangement joins TRBV3-1 (or the pseudogene TRBV3-2) to TRBJ2-1, with D possibly matching TRBD2 (5 bases). CDR1 LGHDT and CDR2 YNNKEL come from the germline V gene (reference sequence). V lost 4 bases and J 2 bases, leaving 18 bases between the germline ends. CDR3 size: 17 residues. For the CDR3, the DNA is TGTGCCAGCAGCCCCCGAAGCGAGGGCCTCCCCTACAATGAGCAGTTCTTC. Translated, it gives CASSPRSEGLPYNEQFF.

V usage is TRBV6-5 and J usage is TRBJ1-1, with 7 bases fitting TRBD1. Trimming at V came to 7 bases and at J to 4 bases, leaving 9 bases not matched to a gene. Germline CDR1 and CDR2: MNHEY and SVGAGI. The CDR3 runs to 14 residues. The CDR3 here is CASTSLYRGTEAFF. DNA of the CDR3: TGTGCCAGCACTTCACTGTACAGGGGCACTGAAGCTTTCTTT.

The rearrangement joins TRBV6-6 to TRBJ2-3; 10 bases are shared with TRBD2. Germline CDR1 and CDR2: MNHNY and SVGAGI (reference sequence). The trim removed 6 bases at V and 2 bases at J, leaving 5 bases unmatched. This CDR3 contains 15 residues. The CDR3 DNA reads as TGTGCCAGCAGCTCTAGCGGGGGCTACACAGATACGCAGTATTTT. Translation gives CASSSSGGYTDTQYF.

The chain links TRBV15 to TRBJ2-5, with 8 bases fitting TRBD2. The CDR3 contains 14 residues. The V segment lost 1 base and the J segment 4 bases; nucleotides outside the gene matches: 2. Germline CDR1 reads LNHNV; CDR2 reads YYDKDF (reference sequence). CDR3: CATSRVTSGETQYF. In DNA form, the CDR3 reads TGTGCCACCAGCAGAGTTACTAGCGGAGAGACCCAGTACTTC.